This is a list of T cell receptor beta chains from one sample in a study of T cell responses to AZD1222 COVID-19 vaccine. Clones were sequenced by immunoSEQ multiplex PCR, and TCRdb holds only the in-frame ones, with some missing. Here the sample spans 100,000 to 150,000 clones, approximately 88% being singletons. The specimen comprised peripheral blood, sampled on day 0 of AZD1222 vaccination. The receptors here all came from an adult in good health. Both conserved end residues are part of each CDR3. Fields, in order: J gene, V gene, CDR3 protein.

TRBJ2-5,TRBV30,CAWRPLGGETQYF
TRBJ1-6,TRBV5-6,CASSLGTGWSPLHF
TRBJ1-2,TRBV9,CASSVGTANYGYTF
TRBJ2-7,TRBV28,CASSWTGYGFDEQYF
TRBJ2-1,TRBV11-1,CASSPRGGGNEQFF
TRBJ2-1,TRBV11-3,CATSRGLGNEQFF
TRBJ1-1,TRBV2,CASSEWGETEAFF
TRBJ1-1,TRBV6-5,CASRPGQVNTEAFF
TRBJ2-1,TRBV5-1,CASMGQGVNEQFF
TRBJ2-7,TRBV6-5,CASRGLAGAYEQYF
TRBJ2-7,TRBV20-1,CSAAGSYEQYF
TRBJ2-1,TRBV11-2,CASSSSGGAVNEQFF
TRBJ2-5,TRBV15,CATSRDWGQGETQYF
TRBJ2-3,TRBV3-1/TRBV3-2,CASSQGISTDTQYF
TRBJ1-2,TRBV7-9,CASSRGQLASGYTF
TRBJ2-2,TRBV10-1,CASRRERSGELFF
TRBJ1-2,TRBV27,CASGPRDSYGYTF
TRBJ1-2,TRBV30,CAWSETVYGYTF
TRBJ2-1,TRBV6-5,CASSYRREVEQFF
TRBJ1-3,TRBV3-1/TRBV3-2,CASSRGTILESTIYF
TRBJ1-5,TRBV4-1,CASSQGYSNQPQHF
TRBJ2-1,TRBV3-1/TRBV3-2,CASSQGARDPVFDEQFF
TRBJ2-5,TRBV9,CASTLGLAGETQYF
TRBJ2-1,TRBV6-5,CASSPGTTTYNEQFF
TRBJ2-7,TRBV5-1,CASSLEYRGSYEQYF
TRBJ2-4,TRBV19,CASMTSGGVYIQYF
TRBJ1-6,TRBV2,CASSPQGSSNSPLHF
TRBJ2-1,TRBV2,CASSRTDPRVYNEQFF
TRBJ1-1,TRBV14,CASSQDENTEAFF
TRBJ1-5,TRBV24-1,CATGDGGKSNQPQHF
TRBJ1-5,TRBV6-5,CASSTGTANQPQHF
TRBJ1-1,TRBV2,CASSVGDLNTEAFF
TRBJ1-6,TRBV5-1,CASSLEGMGNSPLHF
TRBJ1-2,TRBV14,CASSLGGGNYGYTF
TRBJ1-1,TRBV7-2,CASSRTGNTEAFF
TRBJ1-1,TRBV7-8,CASSFEPNTEAFF
TRBJ1-1,TRBV18,CASSPGTGSEAFF
TRBJ1-1,TRBV7-2,CASSLEGQGAEAFF
TRBJ1-3,TRBV11-2,CASSLVGASSGNTIYF
TRBJ2-7,TRBV18,CASSPQGQVSYEQYF
TRBJ2-3,TRBV7-2,CASSLNRGTDTQYF
TRBJ1-1,TRBV5-1,CASSTTGATEAFF
TRBJ2-2,TRBV5-6,CASSFGKNTGELFF
TRBJ1-5,TRBV12-3/TRBV12-4,CASSLTQPQHF
TRBJ2-3,TRBV5-1,CASSLVRADTQYF
TRBJ1-2,TRBV18,CASSSPRFSFGYTF
TRBJ2-1,TRBV24-1,CATSDPLAGRHNEQFF
TRBJ1-6,TRBV27,CASSPRRSSPLHF
TRBJ2-1,TRBV12-3/TRBV12-4,CASSPTFNEQFF
TRBJ1-2,TRBV29-1,CSVRQSLGYTF
TRBJ2-7,TRBV7-6,CASSRGESYEQYF
TRBJ2-4,TRBV6-6,CASRPRGSKNIQYF
TRBJ1-4,TRBV21-1,CASSKKDRAAEGEKLFF
TRBJ2-2,TRBV6-5,CASSSQATGELFF